The 31 T cell receptor beta chains below all came from one sample that was sequenced in a study of blood T cells in healthy people across ages. Alongside a J-beta primer mix, a sample-barcoded 5' primer served in a second PCR lasting about 6 to 12 cycles. TCRdb re-analysed the 5' RACE reads in MiXCR, keeping a single row per CDR3 protein. The table records some 1,500,000 distinct CDR3 sequences, 42% of them present only once. The material sequenced was blood. The receptors were sampled from a young woman in good health.

The V and J genes are TRBV29-1 and TRBJ1-2, with D perhaps TRBD1 (6 bases). V was pared by 4 bases and J by 12 bases, with 12 bases between. This CDR3 has 10 amino acids. Per the germline V gene, CDR1 is SQVTM and CDR2 is ANQGSEA. The CDR3 region has the DNA TGCAGCGTTGCCGCAGGGGTGAACACCTTC. Translated: CSVAAGVNTF.

In its sample, this clonotype was seen once. V is TRBV20-1 and J is TRBJ2-5, with D hard to call. Germline V gene sequence: CDR1 DFQATT, CDR2 SNEGSKA (reference sequence). The CDR3 runs 14 residues. Trimming took off 6 bases at V and 2 bases at J, with 16 bases between the two ends. This CDR3 is CSARGSGRQETQYF. The CDR3 DNA reads as TGCAGTGCCCGCGGTTCAGGACGTCAAGAGACCCAGTACTTC.

The chain joins TRBV20-1 to TRBJ2-1, with unresolved D. V was trimmed by 8 bases and J by 0 bases, leaving 11 bases between them. CDR1 DFQATT and CDR2 SNEGSKA come from the germline V gene (reference sequence). The CDR3 runs to 13 residues. The CDR3 nucleotides are TGCAGTACCAGCAGGAACTCCTACAATGAGCAGTTCTTC. Protein sequence: CSTSRNSYNEQFF.

This clonotype was counted between two and nine times. The V and J genes are TRBV6-6 and TRBJ1-2, with D unclear. Germline loops: CDR1 MNHNY, CDR2 SVGAGI (reference sequence). V lost 11 bases to trimming and J lost 7 bases, with 14 bases between them. The CDR3 has 11 amino acids. CDR3 loop: CACLGPSGYTF. In DNA, the CDR3 is TGTGCCTGCCTCGGGCCGAGTGGCTACACCTTC.

The table lists this clonotype with a few counts. The chain employs TRBV7-2 and TRBJ1-5; 7 nucleotides line up with TRBD1. The J segment lost 6 bases and the V segment lost 1 base, leaving 9 bases of the junction unmatched. This CDR3 has 16 amino acids. Germline V gene sequence: CDR1 SGHTA, CDR2 FQGNSA. The CDR3 sequence: CASSLGGETGAQPQHF. The CDR3 DNA follows: TGTGCCAGCAGCTTAGGGGGGGAAACAGGGGCTCAGCCCCAGCATTTT.

The rearrangement uses TRBV20-1 and TRBJ1-2, with TRBD1 as a possible D gene (5 bases). V was shortened by 0 bases and J by 7 bases, with 15 bases between the two germline ends. The germline V gene has CDR1 DFQATT and CDR2 SNEGSKA (reference sequence). CDR3 length: 14 amino acids. CDR3 nucleotide sequence: TGCAGTGCTAGAGATTGGGATGCTACAGGTGGCTACACCTTC. Encoded protein: CSARDWDATGGYTF.

The V gene is TRBV9, the J gene TRBJ2-1, with D unresolved. The CDR3 extends over 14 amino acids. The V and J ends lost 4 bases and 13 bases respectively, with 21 bases between them. CDR1 is SGDLS, CDR2 YYNGEE, per germline. The CDR3 DNA reads as TGTGCCAGCAGCCGAGACTCACTACAAGAGACCCAGTTCTTC. Protein: CASSRDSLQETQFF.

Only a few counts were recorded for this clonotype. This chain connects TRBV10-3 to TRBJ2-1; 7 nucleotides align to TRBD2. Germline V gene sequence: CDR1 ENHRY, CDR2 SYGVKD. V was clipped by 0 bases and J by 7 bases; unmatched bases: 6. The CDR3 covers 15 residues. This chain's CDR3 is CAISESMAGANEQFF. In nucleotides, the CDR3 is TGTGCCATCAGTGAGTCTATGGCGGGAGCGAATGAGCAGTTCTTC.

This clonotype was counted only a few times. The chain uses TRBV6-1 and TRBJ2-5; 8 bases align to TRBD1. V shed 8 bases and J 7 bases; nucleotides not matched to a gene: 15. This CDR3 is built from 15 residues. From germline, CDR1 is MNHNS and CDR2 SASEGT. CDR3 coding DNA: TGTGCCAGCGGAACCTCCGGGACAGGAAAGCGGACCCAGTACTTC. Its protein product is CASGTSGTGKRTQYF.

As for this clonotype: Sequence at one end of the junction differs from germline and may be a read error. This CDR3 reads CAGSSLTSGFYEQYF. In DNA, the CDR3 is TGTGCCGGCAGTTCGTTGACTAGCGGGTTTTACGAGCAGTACTTC. The rearrangement joins TRBV27 to TRBJ2-4; the match to TRBD2 covers 10 bases. The last part of the DNA fits TRBJ2-7 better; the J call may be wrong. The CDR3 extends over 15 amino acids. Germline loops: CDR1 MNHEY, CDR2 SMNVEV (reference sequence).

J is TRBJ2-7 and V is TRBV12-5, with 8 nucleotides matching TRBD1. Trimming took 10 bases from V and 4 from J; bases not matched to a gene: 9. The CDR3 length is 13 residues. The germline V gene has CDR1 LGHNT and CDR2 FRNRAP. CDR3 residues: CATGPGQVYEQYF. The CDR3, as DNA: TGTGCTACAGGGCCGGGACAGGTGTACGAGCAGTACTTC.

The rearrangement links TRBV20-1 to TRBJ1-1; no clear D gene. The CDR3 sequence is 14 residues long. Germline CDR1 and CDR2: DFQATT and SNEGSKA (reference sequence). V lost 0 bases and J 7 bases, leaving 15 bases between the germline ends. The CDR3 protein is CSARDPASWGEAFF. CDR3 DNA sequence: TGCAGTGCTAGAGACCCAGCTTCGTGGGGTGAAGCTTTCTTT.

This clonotype has more than one count but fewer than ten. The rearrangement joins TRBV24-1 to TRBJ2-1, with D possibly being TRBD1 (6 bases). CDR1 and CDR2 from the germline V gene are KGHDR and SFDVKD. V lost 1 base to trimming and J lost 10 bases, with 7 bases between them. The CDR3 covers 12 residues. The CDR3 nucleotides read TGTGCCACCAGTGATTTTACAGGGGAGCAGTTCTTC. This encodes CATSDFTGEQFF.

The chain has TRBV4-1 and TRBJ1-4, with D maybe TRBD1 (5 bases). The germline CDR1 and CDR2 sequences are MGHRA and YSYEKL. The V and J ends lost 0 bases and 0 bases respectively, with 17 bases between them. The CDR3 sequence is 19 residues long. The CDR3 DNA reads TGCGCCAGCAGCCAAGATATTAAAACAGGCCGAGCAACTAATGAAAAACTGTTTTTT. Its protein is CASSQDIKTGRATNEKLFF.

This clonotype was detected a few times. The chain recombines TRBV28 with TRBJ2-7, with 10 positions matching TRBD1. Germline trimming cut 4 bases from V and 5 bases from J; bases unmatched to any gene: 2. This CDR3 has 13 amino acids. Germline lookup yields CDR1 MDHEN and CDR2 SYDVKM. The CDR3 is CASSYGTGDEQYF. CDR3 sequence (DNA): TGTGCCAGCAGTTATGGGACAGGGGACGAGCAGTACTTC.

This clonotype was picked up a small number of times. The chain is built from TRBV4-3 and TRBJ2-7; D remains unclear. The germline CDR1 and CDR2 sequences are LGHNA and YSLEER. The CDR3 runs 14 residues. Trimming left V 0 bases short and J 2 bases short, with 8 bases between. The chain's CDR3 is CASSQDRTTYEQYF. The DNA for the CDR3 is TGCGCCAGCAGCCAAGACCGGACCACCTACGAGCAGTACTTC.

The chain combines TRBV7-9 with TRBJ2-7; D gene uncertain. The J call may be mistaken, given a closer DNA end match to TRBJ2-5. CDR1 SEHNR and CDR2 FQNEAQ come from the germline V gene (reference sequence). There are 13 residues in the CDR3. The CDR3 region is CASSFEVVETQYF. CDR3 DNA sequence: TGTGCCAGCAGCTTCGAGGTCGTGGAGACCCAGTACTTC.

This clonotype has more than one count but fewer than ten. The V gene is TRBV27, the J gene TRBJ1-1; D not resolved. This CDR3 has 15 residues. V was trimmed by 0 bases and J by 1 base, leaving 9 bases between them. Germline V gene sequence: CDR1 MNHEY, CDR2 SMNVEV (reference sequence). The CDR3 is CASSLSMGSNTEAFF. The CDR3 DNA sequence: TGTGCCAGCAGTTTATCGATGGGGTCGAACACTGAAGCTTTCTTT.

This clonotype has more than one count but fewer than ten. This sequence joins TRBV20-1 and TRBJ1-4; 7 nucleotides match TRBD1. The germline CDR1 and CDR2 sequences are DFQATT and SNEGSKA (reference sequence). This CDR3 spans 11 amino acids. The junction had 0 bases not matched to a gene; V was cut back by 4 bases and J by 7 bases. The CDR3 nucleotides are TGCAGTGCTAACAGGGGTGAAAAACTGTTTTTT. Protein: CSANRGEKLFF.

The J gene is TRBJ2-5, the V gene TRBV4-3; either TRBD1 or TRBD2 may supply D (5 bases each). Germline CDR1 reads LGHNA; CDR2 reads YSLEER. V lost 4 bases and J 5 bases, leaving 20 bases between the germline ends. This CDR3 has 16 amino acids. The CDR3 bases are TGCGCCAGCAGCCCAGTGCCTCTTAGAGGGGAGGAGACCCAGTACTTC. Its protein product is CASSPVPLRGEETQYF.

This clonotype was recorded a few times. This sequence joins TRBV19 and TRBJ1-5, with TRBD1 matching 7 bases. CDR1 LNHDA and CDR2 SQIVND come from the germline V gene (reference sequence). The J segment lost 6 bases and the V segment lost 3 bases, leaving 8 bases of the junction unmatched. This CDR3 region has 15 residues. The CDR3 loop reads CASSISRGVIQPQHF. The CDR3 DNA follows: TGTGCCAGTAGTATCAGCAGGGGGGTGATTCAGCCCCAGCATTTT.

The gene calls are TRBV12-3 or TRBV12-4 and TRBJ2-7; 10 bases agree with TRBD2. The CDR3 has 12 residues. CDR3 sequence: CSSGGGPYEQYF. Here the CDR3 DNA reads TGTTCAAGCGGGGGGGGACCCTACGAGCAGTACTTC.

The chain is built from TRBV3-1 and TRBJ2-1; TRBD1 agrees at 7 bases. Trimming cost V 4 bases and J 1 base; bases outside gene matches: 10. The CDR3 length is 17 residues. Germline V gene lookup returns CDR1 LGHDT and CDR2 YNNKEL (reference sequence). The CDR3 bases are TGTGCCAGCAGCCCGAGGAGGACAGGATCGTCCTACAATGAGCAGTTCTTC. This codes for CASSPRRTGSSYNEQFF.

The chain combines TRBV5-1 with TRBJ2-2; D uncertain. The V gene's germline CDR1 is SGHRS and CDR2 YFSETQ. The CDR3 sequence is 17 residues long. Trimming cost V 0 bases and J 0 bases, with 12 bases left between them. For the CDR3, the DNA is TGCGCCAGCAGCTTGGTTCCTACCGTCACGAACACCGGGGAGCTGTTTTTT. Translating it yields CASSLVPTVTNTGELFF.

This chain connects TRBV5-6 to TRBJ1-2; tentatively, D is TRBD1 (6 bases). The CDR3 totals 14 residues. Germline-derived CDR1 and CDR2 are SGHDT and YYEEEE. V lost 4 bases and J lost 1, with 11 bases in between. This CDR3 is CASSLGAYNYGYTF. Here the CDR3 DNA reads TGTGCCAGCAGCCTGGGGGCTTATAACTATGGCTACACCTTC.

This clonotype was seen a handful of times. V gene TRBV27 combines with J gene TRBJ1-5, with D possibly TRBD1 on 5 matching bases. The germline V gene has CDR1 MNHEY and CDR2 SMNVEV (reference sequence). V was cut by 2 bases and J by 15 bases, with 20 bases left in between. This CDR3 is built from 14 residues. The CDR3 DNA reads TGTGCCAGCAGTTTACGTGCAGGGAGTCAGCCTCGGCATTTT. It yields the protein CASSLRAGSQPRHF.

The gene calls are TRBV20-1 and TRBJ2-5; the match to TRBD2 covers 9 bases. The length of the CDR3 is 15 residues. Germline V gene data show CDR1 as DFQATT and CDR2 as SNEGSKA (reference sequence). V trimming: 3 bases; J trimming: 11 bases; junction bases outside the gene matches: 16. CDR3 region: CSASSQREVSDEQYF. CDR3 coding DNA: TGCAGTGCTAGTTCTCAGCGGGAGGTTTCTGATGAGCAGTACTTC.

V gene TRBV2 combines with J gene TRBJ2-5; no firm D call. V lost 3 bases and J lost 11, with 16 bases in between. The V gene's germline CDR1 is SNHLY and CDR2 FYNNEI. This CDR3 spans 13 amino acids. The CDR3 coding sequence is TGTGCCAGCAGTGATGGCGGTTACAATGAGCAGTACTTC. It encodes CASSDGGYNEQYF.

The chain has TRBV20-1 and TRBJ2-5; D is ambiguous. Per germline, CDR1 DFQATT and CDR2 SNEGSKA (reference sequence). The CDR3 loop spans 13 amino acids. The germline V and J ends were trimmed by 6 bases and 5 bases, with 16 bases remaining between them. CDR3 nucleotide sequence: TGCAGTGCCTATAACAGTAACCGGGAGACCCAGTACTTC. Translating gives CSAYNSNRETQYF.

V usage is TRBV28 and J usage is TRBJ2-4, with D uncertain. The CDR3 loop spans 15 amino acids. V was cut by 2 bases and J by 0 bases, with 8 bases left in between. Per germline, CDR1 MDHEN and CDR2 SYDVKM. The CDR3 is CASSLHTLAKNIQYF. DNA of the CDR3: TGTGCCAGCAGTTTACACACCCTAGCCAAAAACATTCAGTACTTC. The full variable domain, with the rest looked up from reference TRBV28 and TRBJ2-4, is DVKVTQSSRYLVKRTGEKVFLECVQDMDHENMFWYRQDPGLGLRLIYFSYDVKMKEKGDIPEGYSVSREKKERFSLILESASTNQTSMYLCASSLHTLAKNIQYFGAGTRLSVL.

There are a few counts of this clonotype. The rearrangement links TRBV20-1 to TRBJ2-1; TRBD1 is a possible D gene (6 bases). CDR3 size: 14 residues. Trimming left V 4 bases short and J 1 base short, with 11 bases between. Germline V gene data show CDR1 as DFQATT and CDR2 as SNEGSKA (reference sequence). As DNA, the CDR3 is TGCAGTGCTACAGGGGTCGGTTCCTACAATGAGCAGTTCTTC. It yields the protein CSATGVGSYNEQFF.